The rows below give T cell receptor beta chains drawn from one sample of a study of cytomegalovirus exposure and HLA in healthy donors. TCRdb keeps only in-frame clones here, not all; method: immunoSEQ multiplex PCR. The specimen's table records more than 55,000 clones. Sequenced material: PBMCs. These receptors all come from a woman between 40 and 55 years old in good health and CMV-seropositive. CDR3s include the opening cysteine and the closing phenylalanine or tryptophan. The D gene is left open where the match is weak. Only some rows state a clone size, as once, few, many or a class for expanded clones.

d_call,clone_size,j_call,v_call,cdr3_nt,cdr3_aa
TRBD1,NA,TRBJ1-1,TRBV27,TGTGCCAGCAGACATAGGAACAGGGGTGTGGACACTGAAGCTTTCTTT,CASRHRNRGVDTEAFF
TRBD1,NA,TRBJ1-5,TRBV7-9,TGTGCCAGCAGCTTTCCATCGGGACAGGGTCTTTATAGCAATCAGCCCCAGCATTTT,CASSFPSGQGLYSNQPQHF
TRBD2,NA,TRBJ2-2,TRBV9,TGTGCCAGCAGTCCTGGACTAGCGAAGAACACCGGGGAGCTGTTTTTT,CASSPGLAKNTGELFF
TRBD2,NA,TRBJ2-1,TRBV5-1,TGCGCCAGCAGCCCGGGACTAGCGGGAGTATATGAGCAGTTCTTC,CASSPGLAGVYEQFF
NA,NA,TRBJ2-5,TRBV6-5,TGTGCCAGCAGTTATTCAGGGTTTTTAGAGACCCAGTACTTC,CASSYSGFLETQYF
TRBD2,NA,TRBJ2-1,TRBV7-2,TGTGCCAGCGGTGGGGGGGCCTACAATGAGCAGTTCTTC,CASGGGAYNEQFF
NA,NA,TRBJ2-7,TRBV30,TGTGCCTGGAGTGAAGGAGCTAGTTTCTACGAGCAGTACTTC,CAWSEGASFYEQYF
NA,NA,TRBJ2-1,TRBV7-9,TGTGCCAGCAGCTTAGTCCCAGGGGAGCAGTTCTTC,CASSLVPGEQFF
TRBD1,NA,TRBJ2-2,TRBV7-9,TGTGCCAGCAGCTTACATGCAGGGGGCACCGGGGAGCTGTTTTTT,CASSLHAGGTGELFF
TRBD1,medium-sized,TRBJ2-7,TRBV25-1,TGTGCCAGCAGTGAATCGGCGACAGGGTACCACGAGCAGTACTTC,CASSESATGYHEQYF
TRBD2,NA,TRBJ2-7,TRBV19,TGTGCCAGTTCAGCGGGGGCCGTCTACGAGCAGTACTTC,CASSAGAVYEQYF
NA,NA,TRBJ2-2,TRBV27,TGTGCCAGCAGTTTACAGGGGAACACCGGGGAGCTGTTTTTT,CASSLQGNTGELFF
TRBD1,NA,TRBJ1-4,TRBV29-1,TGCAGCGTTGGGACAGGGGCATTCGAAAAACTGTTTTTT,CSVGTGAFEKLFF
NA,NA,TRBJ2-7,TRBV6-5,TGTGCCAGCAGTCCCGCAGGGCACTACGAGCAGTACTTC,CASSPAGHYEQYF
NA,NA,TRBJ1-5,TRBV9,TGTGCCAGCAGCGTACTTTGGGCGGGTAGCAATCAGCCCCAGCATTTT,CASSVLWAGSNQPQHF
NA,NA,TRBJ2-6,TRBV11-2,TGTGCCAGCAGCTTTACTACCTCTGGGGCCAACGTCCTGACTTTC,CASSFTTSGANVLTF
TRBD2,NA,TRBJ2-5,TRBV5-1,TGCGCCAGCAGCCTAGCGGGAGGATTTCAAGAGACCCAGTACTTC,CASSLAGGFQETQYF
TRBD1,NA,TRBJ1-2,TRBV27,TGTGCCAGCAGTTTATCGGCGTCAGGGGGTATTGGATATGGCTACACCTTC,CASSLSASGGIGYGYTF
NA,NA,TRBJ2-7,TRBV2,TGTGCCAGCAGTGGCCAAACGGAGGAGCAGTACTTC,CASSGQTEEQYF
TRBD2,NA,TRBJ2-3,TRBV7-9,TGTGCCAGCAGCTTAGCGGCGGGAGGCGCAGATACGCAGTATTTT,CASSLAAGGADTQYF
TRBD2,NA,TRBJ2-3,TRBV6-1,TGTGCCAGCAGTGACGCCGGGACTAGCGGGACAGATACGCAGTATTTT,CASSDAGTSGTDTQYF
NA,NA,TRBJ1-1,TRBV5-4,TGTGCCAGCAGCTTTCTGGAGGGGGGGGCTTTCTTT,CASSFLEGGAFF
NA,NA,TRBJ2-1,TRBV7-2,TGTGCCAGCAGCTTAGAATGGCCCCCCAGAGGCAATGAGCAGTTCTTC,CASSLEWPPRGNEQFF
TRBD2,NA,TRBJ2-1,TRBV7-9,TGTGCCAGCAGCCCTTCCCTTGGGAGGGGCAATGAGCAGTTCTTC,CASSPSLGRGNEQFF
TRBD1,NA,TRBJ1-5,TRBV7-2,TGTGCCAGCAGCTTAGAGGGGGCTTTTAGTCAGCCCCAGCATTTT,CASSLEGAFSQPQHF
TRBD1,NA,TRBJ2-1,TRBV5-1,TGCGCCAGCAGCTTACAGGGGTCCAGCTCCTACAATGAGCAGTTCTTC,CASSLQGSSSYNEQFF
TRBD2,NA,TRBJ2-2,TRBV4-3,TGCGCCAGCAGCCAAGATCGCGGGGGGGCCGACGGGGAGCTGTTTTTT,CASSQDRGGADGELFF
TRBD2,NA,TRBJ2-7,TRBV7-2,TGTGCCAGCAGCCCAACTAGCGGGTCCTCCTACGAGCAGTACTTC,CASSPTSGSSYEQYF
NA,NA,TRBJ1-1,TRBV5-1,TGCGCCAGCAGCTTGGGAATTATGAGGTTCTCGAACACTGAAGCTTTCTTT,CASSLGIMRFSNTEAFF
NA,NA,TRBJ2-5,TRBV29-1,TGCAGCGTTGCGTCGAGGGAGACCCAGTACTTC,CSVASRETQYF
TRBD1,NA,TRBJ2-2,TRBV7-9,TGTGCCAGCAGCCTAAACAGGGGCCCCGGGGAGCTGTTTTTT,CASSLNRGPGELFF
NA,NA,TRBJ2-7,TRBV30,TGTGCCTCAGGCAAGGGAGCAGTCTACGAGCAGTACTTC,CASGKGAVYEQYF
NA,NA,TRBJ1-2,TRBV4-3,TGCGCCAGCAGCCGAAGGGAACAGGCTCTTGATGGCTACACCTTC,CASSRREQALDGYTF
TRBD2,NA,TRBJ2-5,TRBV27,TGTGCCAGCGGGCTTCGGGGGGAGGAGACCCAGTACTTC,CASGLRGEETQYF
TRBD1,NA,TRBJ1-2,TRBV5-6,TGTGCCAGCAGCTTAAATCAGGGGGCGATGGACTATGGCTACACCTTC,CASSLNQGAMDYGYTF
NA,NA,TRBJ2-7,TRBV7-9,TGTGCCAGCAGCGCGGGGACAGCTCCCTACGAGCAGTACTTC,CASSAGTAPYEQYF
NA,NA,TRBJ2-3,TRBV27,TGTGCCAGCAGTTTATTGGGGGGAGCAGATACGCAGTATTTT,CASSLLGGADTQYF
NA,NA,TRBJ1-4,TRBV4-3,TGCGCCAGCAGCCAAGAAGGGAGCGGGGGGCATGGTGAAAAACTGTTTTTT,CASSQEGSGGHGEKLFF
NA,NA,TRBJ1-5,TRBV28,TGTGCCAGCAGCCCACTCGGAGATAGCAATCAGCCCCAGCATTTT,CASSPLGDSNQPQHF
NA,NA,TRBJ1-1,TRBV2,TGTGCCAGCAGTTGGGAGGGGTCGGACACTGAAGCTTTCTTT,CASSWEGSDTEAFF
NA,NA,TRBJ1-6,TRBV30,TGTGCCTGGAATGACCACAGTTCACCCCTCCACTTT,CAWNDHSSPLHF
NA,NA,TRBJ1-4,TRBV29-1,TGCAGCGGGATGGACGGGCGGGGTGAAAAACTGTTTTTT,CSGMDGRGEKLFF
NA,NA,TRBJ2-1,TRBV10-3,TGTGCCATCAGTGAAATTTCGGGGGACTTCCCCAATGAGCAGTTCTTC,CAISEISGDFPNEQFF
NA,NA,TRBJ1-5,TRBV5-5,TGTGCCAGCAGCTTGAAAGGGGACTATAGCAATCAGCCCCAGCATTTT,CASSLKGDYSNQPQHF
NA,NA,TRBJ1-1,TRBV5-6,TGTGCCAGCAGCGGGCCTGAAGCTTTCTTT,CASSGPEAFF
NA,NA,TRBJ1-4,TRBV9,TGTGCCAGCAGCGTAAGTTTAGGGGATGGCGAAAAACTGTTTTTT,CASSVSLGDGEKLFF
NA,NA,TRBJ2-3,TRBV10-3,TGTGCCATCAGTGAGTCCTGGGGCCCCACAGATACGCAGTATTTT,CAISESWGPTDTQYF
NA,NA,TRBJ1-1,TRBV28,TGTGCCAGCAGTGGGACATCTACGGCTTACACTGAAGCTTTCTTT,CASSGTSTAYTEAFF
NA,NA,TRBJ1-2,TRBV6-6,TGTGCCAGCACTCGTCTAGGGGGAGGGGGCTATGGCTACACCTTC,CASTRLGGGGYGYTF
NA,NA,TRBJ2-1,TRBV12-2,TGTGCAAGTCGCTTAGAGGCAAGCCCGGCGACTAGCGTCTGGCGCAGCTCCTACAATGAGCAGTTCTTC,CASRLEASPATSVWRSSYNEQFF
NA,NA,TRBJ2-3,TRBV18,TGTGCCAGTTCAAGCAGCGGGCAGGGTACAGATACGCAGTATTTT,CASSSSGQGTDTQYF
NA,NA,TRBJ1-1,TRBV7-8,TGTGCCAGCAGCTCCTCGGACTCGCCAAACCATGAAGCTTTCTTT,CASSSSDSPNHEAFF
NA,NA,TRBJ1-2,TRBV19,TGTGCCAGTAGTACTGACAGGCCAGGATATGGCTACACCTTC,CASSTDRPGYGYTF
NA,NA,TRBJ2-6,TRBV6-5,TGTGCCAGCAGTTACGACAGCCCCTCCGGGGCCAACGTCCTGACTTTC,CASSYDSPSGANVLTF
NA,NA,TRBJ1-2,TRBV6-5,TGTGCCAGCAGTTACCGAATTAGGGGGAAAGGTGGCTACACCTTC,CASSYRIRGKGGYTF
NA,NA,TRBJ2-7,TRBV10-2,TGCGCCAGCAGTGAGGCGTCAGGGTGGTACGAGCAGTACTTC,CASSEASGWYEQYF